This T cell receptor beta chain was captured by sequencing in a study of multiple sclerosis patients with progressive multifocal leukoencephalopathy (dated by TCRdb to the late 2010s). General notes on the study: The controls were five MS patients treated with natalizumab who did not develop PML and who were sampled longitudinally. The goal of the study was to detect any JC virus-specific or public T-cell expansions that arose at the time of PML onset. Two patients on natalizumab who later developed PML were tracked over time from before therapy, through 6 and 12 months, up to PML onset. Peripheral T and B cells were examined in MS patients who developed PML (4 under natalizumab, 1 after alemtuzumab) and in treated patients who did not develop PML. Results the study describes overall, beyond this receptor: Analysis was limited to peripheral blood, even though cerebrospinal fluid or brain lymphocytes might be more informative for natalizumab-associated PML. No common TRBV or TRBJ gene usage or preferential TRBV-TRBJ pairings were detected when PML developed. Because of the small, descriptive cohort, whether findings reflect JC virus infection or general immunocompromise remained unclear. In most PML patients, lower normalized Shannon entropy suggested less diverse TRB repertoires, while the natalizumab-treated controls had values close to 1. TRB clones above 0.5% frequency appeared only in PML patients, but expanded clones at PML onset were already present before and during natalizumab therapy.

Looking up the germline V gene yields CDR1 LGHNA and CDR2 YSLEER. Between the V and J ends, shortened by 1 base and 4 bases respectively, the junction contains 14 bases. Including the terminal cysteine and phenylalanine, the CDR3 comprises 16 residues. CDR3 DNA is the only sequence kept; it has 48 bases, read in frame from the first base. On this clone: Its antigen specificity is not known. No base-level quality is on record; no much larger clone is a single base apart.

According to the study, the label for this sample's time point signals: before natalizumab initiation. Every listed patient had earlier received interferon beta, and every PML patient was female. Before the first natalizumab infusion, T0 blood samples were collected. Isolation of peripheral blood mononuclear cells was performed by Ficoll-Hypaque density gradient centrifugation. The immunoSEQ two-step multiplex PCR at survey-level depth was used to amplify TRB CDR3 regions from genomic DNA. To estimate template counts and remove amplification bias, each PCR was spiked with synthetic inline TR CDR3 controls covering all V-J pairings. Reads went through processing to reduce amplification and sequencing bias, and quantification was done against synthetic TR CDR3 analogs. On the authors' methods: Raw data were processed in ImmunoSEQ Analyzer, with out-of-frame sequences and CDR3s containing stop codons removed, and gene names were assigned according to IMGT nomenclature. Normalized Shannon entropy, defined as 1 minus Pielou's evenness, served as the summary measure of repertoire diversity. Two TRB sequences were counted as identical only if the two sequences had the same V gene, J gene and CDR3. Public PML clonotypes were CDR3s shared by two or more PML-onset samples but absent earlier, in controls, and in public databases. Positional CDR3 amino acid composition was analyzed in Skylign with the observed count method. Held by TCRdb, this immuneACCESS table contains in-frame sequences only and omits some clones. Under half of the omission traces to an unresolved V gene where checked; the cause of the rest is unknown. Clone size and V and J calls were adopted from that table, with D and trimming inferred from the DNA. In this sample the table shows approximately 31,000 clones, approximately 90% of which occur a single time. The top ten constitute approximately 1.5% of the sample.

The specimen sequenced was PBMCs. The sequence links TRBV4-3 to TRBJ1-3, and the D gene may be TRBD1, 5 bases matching. The TCR originated in a human donor with multiple sclerosis. The bases read TGCGCCAGCAGCCAAGGTGCGGGCAGGGTAGGAAACACCATATATTTT. Translated, this is CASSQGAGRVGNTIYF.